This T cell receptor (beta chain) was retrieved from a study of T-cell memory formation after mild COVID-19. For the study at large: Across donors, TCR clusters were largely donor specific. Study-wide results and limits: Largely, contracting CD4+ clones fell within CM and EM, and contracting CD8+ clones within EMRA. Among clones contracting day 15 to 85, CD4/CD8 was balanced, whereas later expanders leaned CD4+.

After removal of 5 bases from V and 10 bases from J, the junction contained 4 bases not matched to a gene. Germline V gene data show CDR1 as MNHEY and CDR2 as SVGEGT. The CDR3 is 12 amino acids. The TCR alpha and TCR beta cDNA libraries, bearing sample barcodes and UMIs, were generated by 5'RACE using constant-segment primers. TCRdb fed the 5' RACE reads into MiXCR, producing one record per CDR3 protein. The sample yields some 310,000 distinct CDR3 sequences, more than 20% seen once. With regard to this clonotype: Antigen specificity is unknown.

The chain is built from TRBV6-2 or TRBV6-3 and TRBJ2-1; 8 bases align to TRBD1. Sample: PBMCs or a T cell subset sorted from them (not recorded which). The receptor comes from a man younger than 35 who had mild COVID-19 (a few samples of this study predate the infection). Cell type and time point are not known. CDR3 protein: CASSDRDREQFF. The CDR3 nucleotides read TGTGCCAGCAGTGACCGGGACAGGGAGCAGTTCTTC.